This T cell receptor beta chain was documented in a study of T cells in Graves' hyperthyroidism and ophthalmopathy. The CDR3 sequence is 13 residues long. Trimming removed 8 bases from V and 4 bases from J, with 14 bases in between. Per germline, CDR1 MNHEY and CDR2 SMNVEV (reference sequence). Amplified TCR beta CDR3 regions derived from RNA transcripts. The TCR CDR3 was amplified in a first-round RT-PCR using the HTBI primer set. In TCRdb, the multiplex PCR reads were re-called with MiXCR into one record per CDR3 protein. The sample carries some 510,000 distinct CDR3 sequences, roughly 20% recorded once. This clonotype was found many times.

The chain recombines TRBV27 with TRBJ1-1; perhaps TRBD1 as D (6 bases). Sample: blood. The receptor was isolated from a man younger than 35 with Graves' hyperthyroidism. The CDR3 here is CASRGGRGTEAFF. The CDR3 nucleotides are TGTGCCAGCCGAGGGGGGCGTGGCACTGAAGCTTTCTTT.